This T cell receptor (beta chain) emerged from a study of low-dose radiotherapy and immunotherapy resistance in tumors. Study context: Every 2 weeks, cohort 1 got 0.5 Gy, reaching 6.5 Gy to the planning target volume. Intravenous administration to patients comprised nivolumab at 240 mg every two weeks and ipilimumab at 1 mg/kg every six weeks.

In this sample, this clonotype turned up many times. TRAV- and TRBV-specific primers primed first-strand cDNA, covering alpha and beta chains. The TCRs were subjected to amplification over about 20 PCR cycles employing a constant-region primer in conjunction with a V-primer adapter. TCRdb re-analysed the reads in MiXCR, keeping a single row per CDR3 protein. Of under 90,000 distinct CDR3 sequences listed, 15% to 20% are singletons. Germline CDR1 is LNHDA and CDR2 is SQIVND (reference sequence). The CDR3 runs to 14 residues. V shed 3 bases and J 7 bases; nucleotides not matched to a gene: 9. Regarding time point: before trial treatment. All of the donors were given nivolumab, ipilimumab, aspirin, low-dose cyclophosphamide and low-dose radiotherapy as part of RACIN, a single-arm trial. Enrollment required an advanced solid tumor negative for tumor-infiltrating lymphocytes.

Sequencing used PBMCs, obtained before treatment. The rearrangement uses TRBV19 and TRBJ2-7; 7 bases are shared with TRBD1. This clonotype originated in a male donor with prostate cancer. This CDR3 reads CASSIQTGPGEQYF. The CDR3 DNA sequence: TGTGCCAGTAGTATTCAGACAGGGCCGGGGGAGCAGTACTTC.